Listed here are 16 T cell receptor beta chains from one sample, sequenced in a study. Cells sorted as Tregs were CD4+, CD25+ and CD127-/low. TCRdb independently ran MiXCR on the 5' RACE reads; one entry per CDR3 protein. Of roughly 45,000 distinct CDR3 sequences listed, about a fifth are singletons. Specimen: Tregs sorted from a lymph node. These receptors were obtained from a female donor with breast cancer.

At least ten counts were recorded for this clonotype. The V gene is TRBV9, the J gene TRBJ2-7, with 8 bases lining up with TRBD2. The germline gives CDR1 SGDLS, CDR2 YYNGEE. The V and J ends lost 0 bases and 3 bases, in that order; junction bases with no gene match: 5. The CDR3 is made up of 15 amino acids. The CDR3 sequence: CASSVDSGAHYEQYF. CDR3 coding DNA: TGTGCCAGCAGCGTAGATAGCGGGGCCCACTACGAGCAGTACTTC.

This clonotype was observed many times. The J gene is TRBJ2-1, the V gene TRBV10-3, with D perhaps given as TRBD1 or TRBD2 (6 bases each). The germline V and J ends were trimmed by 0 bases and 9 bases, with 9 bases remaining between them. Germline CDR1 is ENHRY and CDR2 is SYGVKD. This CDR3 has 13 amino acids. CDR3 residues: CAISESGGSEQFF. In DNA form, the CDR3 reads TGTGCCATCAGTGAGTCCGGGGGCAGTGAGCAGTTCTTC.

This clonotype was counted between two and nine times. V usage is TRBV28 and J usage is TRBJ2-1; TRBD1 matches 7 bases. V shed 7 bases, J shed 2 bases, and the junction held 8 bases outside the gene matches. In germline, CDR1 is MDHEN, CDR2 SYDVKM. CDR3 length: 15 amino acids. CDR3 sequence reads: CASNLAGTAYNEQFF. Written as DNA, the CDR3 is TGTGCCAGCAATCTAGCCGGGACAGCCTACAATGAGCAGTTCTTC.

Note on this clonotype: This could be a read error, since a much larger clone is one nucleotide away. The chain is built from TRBV5-1 and TRBJ2-1; 10 nucleotides align to TRBD2. CDR3 length: 18 residues. Per germline, CDR1 SGHRS and CDR2 YFSETQ. CDR3 sequence: CASSTWTSGESSYNEQSF. The CDR3 coding sequence is TGCGCCAGCAGCACCTGGACTAGCGGAGAAAGCTCCTACAATGAGCAGTCCTTC.

This clonotype came up many times. The V call is TRBV6-6, the J call TRBJ2-7; 8 nucleotides match TRBD1. Per the germline V gene, CDR1 is MNHNY and CDR2 is SVGAGI (reference sequence). CDR3 size: 15 residues. Germline trimming cut 6 bases from V and 0 bases from J; bases unmatched to any gene: 7. The CDR3 sequence is CASSPRDRFSYEQYF. The CDR3 region has the DNA TGTGCCAGCAGCCCTCGGGACAGGTTCTCCTACGAGCAGTACTTC.

Many counts were recorded for this clonotype. The chain is built from TRBV4-1 and TRBJ1-2; 9 bases fit TRBD1. The CDR3 has 15 residues. The J segment lost 8 bases and the V segment lost 1 base, leaving 8 bases of the junction unmatched. Germline V lookup: CDR1 MGHRA, CDR2 YSYEKL. The CDR3 nucleotides read TGCGCCAGCAGCCAAGTAGGGGACAGGGTTGAGGGCTACACCTTC. This encodes CASSQVGDRVEGYTF.

On this clonotype: This sequence may be a read error, since a much larger clone differs from it by one base. The chain combines TRBV5-1 with TRBJ2-5; the match to TRBD1 covers 8 bases. Germline V lookup: CDR1 SGHRS, CDR2 YFSETQ. This CDR3 has 14 amino acids. The DNA of the CDR3 is TGCGCCAGCAGACAGACAGGGGACCAAGATACCCAGTACTTC. Translation gives CASRQTGDQDTQYF.

This clonotype was counted many times. This chain uses TRBV5-1 with TRBJ2-7, with 13 bases identical to TRBD2. Germline V gene lookup returns CDR1 SGHRS and CDR2 YFSETQ. The CDR3 is 16 amino acids. The ends lost 0 bases at V and 5 bases at J; junction bases unmatched: 5. This CDR3 is CASSLAPGLAGNEQYF. CDR3 bases: TGCGCCAGCAGCTTGGCCCCGGGACTAGCGGGAAACGAGCAGTACTTC.

The chain combines TRBV30 with TRBJ2-4; weak D call: TRBD2 (5 bases). Germline CDR1 reads GTSNPN; CDR2 reads SVGIG (reference sequence). This CDR3 region has 13 residues. V lost 0 bases, J lost 6 bases, and 9 bases lay in between. CDR3 residues: CAWSVGESNIQYF. The CDR3, as DNA: TGTGCCTGGAGTGTTGGGGAGTCAAACATTCAGTACTTC. Based on the CDR3 plus reference TRBV30 and TRBJ2-4, the full variable domain is SQTIHQWPATLVQPVGSPLSLECTVEGTSNPNLYWYRQAAGRGLQLLFYSVGIGQISSEVPQNLSASRPQDRQFILSSKKLLLSDSGFYLCAWSVGESNIQYFGAGTRLSVL.

This clonotype was counted many times. The rearrangement joins TRBV5-5 to TRBJ2-7; 8 positions match TRBD2. Germline CDR1 reads SGHKS; CDR2 reads YYEKEE (reference sequence). The J segment lost 6 bases and the V segment lost 2 bases, leaving 7 bases of the junction unmatched. The CDR3 runs to 14 residues. CDR3 loop: CASSLLAEVTEQYF. CDR3 DNA sequence: TGTGCCAGCAGCTTACTAGCGGAGGTAACCGAGCAGTACTTC.

This chain joins TRBV6-5 and TRBJ2-7; 12 bases map to TRBD1. The CDR3 totals 14 residues. The junction had 1 base not matched to a gene; V was cut back by 2 bases and J by 5 bases. Germline CDR1 MNHEY, CDR2 SVGAGI. For the CDR3, the DNA is TGTGCCAGCAGTTACGGGACAGGGGGCGACGAGCAGTACTTC. Its protein product is CASSYGTGGDEQYF.

The chain recombines TRBV24-1 with TRBJ2-2; 8 bases match TRBD2. J gave up 2 bases and V 4 bases, and 2 bases lay outside the gene matches. Germline lookup yields CDR1 KGHDR and CDR2 SFDVKD. The CDR3 runs 15 residues. The CDR3 sequence is CATSETSANTGELFF. In nucleotides, the CDR3 is TGTGCCACCAGTGAGACTAGCGCCAACACCGGGGAGCTGTTTTTT.

In this sample, this clonotype turned up a few times. The chain joins TRBV20-1 to TRBJ1-5; D is uncertain. The CDR3 consists of 14 residues. The germline CDR1 and CDR2 sequences are DFQATT and SNEGSKA (reference sequence). V lost 5 bases, J lost 2 bases, and 13 bases lay in between. The CDR3 sequence is CSAGLPLGNQPQHF. CDR3 DNA sequence: TGCAGTGCTGGACTCCCACTCGGCAATCAGCCCCAGCATTTT.

The chain recombines TRBV28 with TRBJ2-1; no clear D. The germline gives CDR1 MDHEN, CDR2 SYDVKM. The germline V and J ends were trimmed by 5 bases and 3 bases, with 17 bases remaining between them. The CDR3 extends over 16 amino acids. CDR3 in amino acids: CASSGAGPAFYNEQFF. CDR3 nucleotides: TGTGCCAGCAGTGGAGCTGGGCCCGCTTTCTACAATGAGCAGTTCTTC.

The V and J genes are TRBV6-6 and TRBJ2-1, with D hard to call. Germline CDR1 is MNHNY and CDR2 is SVGAGI (reference sequence). The CDR3 covers 11 residues. V lost 4 bases, J lost 5 bases, and 3 bases lay in between. The CDR3: CASSWDNEQFF. DNA of the CDR3: TGTGCCAGCAGTTGGGACAATGAGCAGTTCTTC.

This clonotype was detected only a few times. The gene calls are TRBV9 and TRBJ1-1; D is unclear. V was pared by 9 bases and J by 2 bases, with 2 bases between. The CDR3 covers 9 residues. Germline CDR1 SGDLS, CDR2 YYNGEE. CDR3 DNA sequence: TGTGCCATCAACACTGAAGCTTTCTTT. It codes for CAINTEAFF.